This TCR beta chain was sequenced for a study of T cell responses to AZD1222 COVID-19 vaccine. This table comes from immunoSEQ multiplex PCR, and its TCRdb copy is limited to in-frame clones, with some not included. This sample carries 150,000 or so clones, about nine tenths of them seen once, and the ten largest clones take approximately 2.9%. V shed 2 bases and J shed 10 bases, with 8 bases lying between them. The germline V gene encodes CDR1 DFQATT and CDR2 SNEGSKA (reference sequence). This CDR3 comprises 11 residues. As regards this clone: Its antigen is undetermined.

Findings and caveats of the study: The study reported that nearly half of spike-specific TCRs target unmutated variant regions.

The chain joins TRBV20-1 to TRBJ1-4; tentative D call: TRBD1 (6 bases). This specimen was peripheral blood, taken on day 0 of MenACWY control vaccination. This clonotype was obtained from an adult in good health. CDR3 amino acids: CSARQGPKLFF. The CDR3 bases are TGCAGTGCTAGACAGGGGCCAAAACTGTTTTTT.